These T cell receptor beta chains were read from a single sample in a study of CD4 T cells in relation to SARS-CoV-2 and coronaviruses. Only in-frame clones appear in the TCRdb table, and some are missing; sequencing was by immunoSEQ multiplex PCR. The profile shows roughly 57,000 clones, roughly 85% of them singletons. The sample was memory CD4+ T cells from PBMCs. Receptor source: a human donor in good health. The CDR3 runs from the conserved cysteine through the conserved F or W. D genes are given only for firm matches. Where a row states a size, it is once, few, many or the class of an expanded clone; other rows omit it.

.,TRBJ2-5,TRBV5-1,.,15,TGCGCCAGCAGCTTAAGGGGGTACAGACAAGAGACCCAGTACTTC,CASSLRGYRQETQYF
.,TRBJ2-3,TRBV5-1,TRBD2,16,TGCGCCAGCAGCTTGGGCCTAGCGGGAGGAGTGGATACGCAGTATTTT,CASSLGLAGGVDTQYF
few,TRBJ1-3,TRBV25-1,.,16,TGTGCCAGCAGTGAATATGCAGGGATTTCTGGAAACACCATATATTTT,CASSEYAGISGNTIYF
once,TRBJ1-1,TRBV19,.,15,TGTGCCAGTACCCCATCCGGGACACTTCGGACTGAAGCTTTCTTT,CASTPSGTLRTEAFF
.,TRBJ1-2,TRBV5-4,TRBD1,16,TGTGCCAGCAGCTTGGTTACGTCGGGGCAGGGGGTTGGCTACACCTTC,CASSLVTSGQGVGYTF
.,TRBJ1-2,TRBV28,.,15,TGTGCCAGCAGTACCACAGGGTGGCTCAGCTATGGCTACACCTTC,CASSTTGWLSYGYTF
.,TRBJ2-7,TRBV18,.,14,TGTGCCAGCTCAACCGGGACAACAGACTACGAGCAGTACTTC,CASSTGTTDYEQYF
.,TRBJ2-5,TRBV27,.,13,TGTGCCAGCAGTTCAGTAGAGAGAGAGACCCAGTACTTC,CASSSVERETQYF
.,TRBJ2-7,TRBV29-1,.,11,TGCAGCGCCGAGGAAGGACTCGAGCAGTACTTC,CSAEEGLEQYF
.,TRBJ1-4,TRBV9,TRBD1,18,TGTGCCAGCAGCAGAGGGAACAGGGGAAGGGGTTCTTATGAAAAACTGTTTTTT,CASSRGNRGRGSYEKLFF
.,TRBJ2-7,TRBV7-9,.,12,TGTGCCAGCGAAGTATTGGGGTACGAGCAGTACTTC,CASEVLGYEQYF
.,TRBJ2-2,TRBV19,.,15,TGTGCCAGTAGTATGAGCAGGGGGAACACCGGGGAGCTGTTTTTT,CASSMSRGNTGELFF
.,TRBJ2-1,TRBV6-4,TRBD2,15,TGTGCCAGCAGTACGTCTGGCGGGAGAGTCGATGAGCAGTTCTTC,CASSTSGGRVDEQFF
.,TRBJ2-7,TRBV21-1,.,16,TGTGCCAGCAGCAAAGTCTTTCCTCGCGGGGCGGTCGGGAAGTACTTC,CASSKVFPRGAVGKYF
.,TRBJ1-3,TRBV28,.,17,TGTGCCAGCAGTTTAGCCCCCCCAGGGCTACTTGGAAACACCATATATTTT,CASSLAPPGLLGNTIYF
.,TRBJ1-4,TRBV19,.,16,TGTGCCAGTAGCAGAACGTCAGGGGCCCCTAATGAAAAACTGTTTTTT,CASSRTSGAPNEKLFF
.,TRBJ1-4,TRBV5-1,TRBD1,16,TGCGCCAGCAGCTTGGTAGGGGGCCCAACTAATGAAAAACTGTTTTTT,CASSLVGGPTNEKLFF
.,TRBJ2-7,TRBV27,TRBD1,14,TGTGCCAGCAGTTTGTGGACAGGGGGCGGCGAGCAGTACTTC,CASSLWTGGGEQYF
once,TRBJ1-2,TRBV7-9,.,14,TGTGCCAGCAGCCGTACAGCGGAGGGGGATGGCTACACCTTC,CASSRTAEGDGYTF
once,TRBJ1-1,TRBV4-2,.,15,TGTGCCAGCAGCCAAGATTTGGCGTTGGCCACTGAAGCTTTCTTT,CASSQDLALATEAFF
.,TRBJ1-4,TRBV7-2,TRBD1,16,TGTGCCAGCAGCTTAACAGGGGGCGCGATTAATGAAAAACTGTTTTTT,CASSLTGGAINEKLFF
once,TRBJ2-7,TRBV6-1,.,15,TGTGCCAGCAGTGAACGAACCTTGTCCTCCTACGAGCAGTACTTC,CASSERTLSSYEQYF
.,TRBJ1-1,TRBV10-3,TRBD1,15,TGTGCCATCAGTGAGAGGACAGGGGTGAACACTGAAGCTTTCTTT,CAISERTGVNTEAFF
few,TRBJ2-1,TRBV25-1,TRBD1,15,TGTGCCAGCAGTGAATATCGACAGGGTGTCAATGAGCAGTTCTTC,CASSEYRQGVNEQFF
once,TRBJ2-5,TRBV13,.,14,TGTGCCAGCAGCTTAGCGGGCTACCAAGAGACCCAGTACTTC,CASSLAGYQETQYF
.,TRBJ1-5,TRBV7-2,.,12,TGTGCCAGCAGCCTCAATGGCCAGCCCCAGCATTTT,CASSLNGQPQHF
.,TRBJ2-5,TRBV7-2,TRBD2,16,TGTGCCAGCAGCCCCCTTCGGGGGGGGACCCAAGAGACCCAGTACTTC,CASSPLRGGTQETQYF
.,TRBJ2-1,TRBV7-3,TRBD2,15,TGTGCCAGCAGCAGATCGGGGGGGTCGAACAATGAGCAGTTCTTC,CASSRSGGSNNEQFF
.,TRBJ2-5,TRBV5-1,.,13,TGCGCCAGCAGCTTCGGACTCCAAGAGACCCAGTACTTC,CASSFGLQETQYF
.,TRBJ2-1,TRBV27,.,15,TGTGCCAGCAGTTATGTGAGGGACACCTACAATGAGCAGTTCTTC,CASSYVRDTYNEQFF
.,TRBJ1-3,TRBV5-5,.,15,TGTGCCAGCAGGCGGACCGAGAACTCTGGAAACACCATATATTTT,CASRRTENSGNTIYF
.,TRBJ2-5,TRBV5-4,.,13,TGTGCCAGCAGCTTGGACATACAAGAGACCCAGTACTTC,CASSLDIQETQYF
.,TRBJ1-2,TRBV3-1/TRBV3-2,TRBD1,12,TGTGCCAGCAGCGTAAGGGACAGCGGCTACACCTTC,CASSVRDSGYTF
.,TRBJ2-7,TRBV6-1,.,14,TGTGCCAGCAGTGATCTTCGGGGTAACTACGAGCAGTACTTC,CASSDLRGNYEQYF
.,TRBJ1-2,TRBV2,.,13,TGTGCCAGCAGCAACACTAGGGACTATGGCTACACCTTC,CASSNTRDYGYTF
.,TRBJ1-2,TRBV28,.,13,TGTGCCAGCAGTCCCGTTGATGGCTATGGCTACACCTTC,CASSPVDGYGYTF
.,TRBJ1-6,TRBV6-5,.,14,TGTGCCAGCAGTTACGAAACAGTGGCATCCCCCCTCCACTTT,CASSYETVASPLHF
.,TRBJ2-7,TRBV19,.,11,TGTGCCAGTAGTTCCCGGATGGAGCAGTACTTC,CASSSRMEQYF
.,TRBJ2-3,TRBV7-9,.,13,TGTGCCGGACTTTGGGCTGGAACAGATACGCAGTATTTT,CAGLWAGTDTQYF
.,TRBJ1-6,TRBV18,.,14,TGTGCCAGTTCTGGGAGCTCCTATAATTCACCCCTCCACTTT,CASSGSSYNSPLHF
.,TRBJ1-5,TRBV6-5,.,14,TGTGCCAGCAGCCGAAACCGGGGCAATCAGCCCCAGCATTTT,CASSRNRGNQPQHF
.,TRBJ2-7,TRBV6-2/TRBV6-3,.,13,TGTGCCAGCAGTTCGGCGGTCGTCTACGAGCAGTACTTC,CASSSAVVYEQYF
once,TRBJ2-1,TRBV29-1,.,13,TGCAGCGGTAACCGACCCCCCGGCCATGAGCAGTTCTTC,CSGNRPPGHEQFF
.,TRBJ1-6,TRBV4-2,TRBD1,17,TGTGCCAGCAGCCAGGATAGAACCGGGACAGGGAGCTCACCCCTCCACTTT,CASSQDRTGTGSSPLHF
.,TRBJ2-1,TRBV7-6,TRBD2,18,TGTGCCAGCAGCTTAGATGGGACTAGCGGGAGGCTCTACAATGAGCAGTTCTTC,CASSLDGTSGRLYNEQFF
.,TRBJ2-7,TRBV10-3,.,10,TGTGCCCTAAGTGGTTACGAGCAGTACTTC,CALSGYEQYF
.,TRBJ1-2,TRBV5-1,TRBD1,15,TGCGCCAGTACCACTACGGGACAGAATCCCTATGGCTACACCTTC,CASTTTGQNPYGYTF
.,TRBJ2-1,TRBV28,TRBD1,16,TGTGCCAGCAGTTTATCGGGGACAGTTAGACCAAATGAGCAGTTCTTC,CASSLSGTVRPNEQFF
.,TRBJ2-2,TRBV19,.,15,TGTGCCAGTAGTTCGGGACTTACGAACACCGGGGAGCTGTTTTTT,CASSSGLTNTGELFF
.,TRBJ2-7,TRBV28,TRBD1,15,TGTGCCAGCAGTTCCCCGACAGGGCCCTCCTACGAGCAGTACTTC,CASSSPTGPSYEQYF
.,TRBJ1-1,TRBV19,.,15,TGTGCCAGTAGTATCCCAAACGGTCCGAACACTGAAGCTTTCTTT,CASSIPNGPNTEAFF
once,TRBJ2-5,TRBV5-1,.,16,TGCGCCAGCAGCTTGGTTGGGACATCCCTCCGAGATACCCAGTACTTC,CASSLVGTSLRDTQYF
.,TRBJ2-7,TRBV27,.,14,TGTGCCAGCAGTCCAACGGAGGTGCACGCCGAGCAGTACTTC,CASSPTEVHAEQYF
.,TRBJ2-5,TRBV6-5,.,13,TGTGCCAGCAGACCTCAGGGGCCCGAGACCCAGTACTTC,CASRPQGPETQYF
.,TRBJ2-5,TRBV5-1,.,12,TGCGCCAGCAGCGCCTCCCAAGAGACCCAGTACTTC,CASSASQETQYF
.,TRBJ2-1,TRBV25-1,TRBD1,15,TGTGCCAGCAGTGAGACAGGGAGCTCCTACAATGAGCAGTTCTTC,CASSETGSSYNEQFF
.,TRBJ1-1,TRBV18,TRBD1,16,TGTGCCAGCTCACCACCGGGGACAGCCTTTTACACTGAAGCTTTCTTT,CASSPPGTAFYTEAFF
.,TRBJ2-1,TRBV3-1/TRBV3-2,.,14,TGTGCCAGCAGCCCGAGGGCAGGGGTAGGTGAGCAGTTCTTC,CASSPRAGVGEQFF
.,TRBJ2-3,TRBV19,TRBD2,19,TGTGCCAGTAGTATACCTTCGGGCATTCTAGCGGGAGTATCAGATACGCAGTATTTT,CASSIPSGILAGVSDTQYF